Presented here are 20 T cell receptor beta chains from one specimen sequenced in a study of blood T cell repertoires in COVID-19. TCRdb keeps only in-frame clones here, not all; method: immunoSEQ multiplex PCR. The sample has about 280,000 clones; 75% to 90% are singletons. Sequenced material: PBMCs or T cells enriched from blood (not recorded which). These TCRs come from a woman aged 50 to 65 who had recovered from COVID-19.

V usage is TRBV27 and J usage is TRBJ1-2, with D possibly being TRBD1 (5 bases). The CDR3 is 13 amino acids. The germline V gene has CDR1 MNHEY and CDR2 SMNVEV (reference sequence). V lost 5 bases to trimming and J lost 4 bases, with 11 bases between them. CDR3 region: CASSPTAFYGYTF. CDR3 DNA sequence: TGTGCCAGCAGTCCGACAGCCTTCTATGGCTACACCTTC.

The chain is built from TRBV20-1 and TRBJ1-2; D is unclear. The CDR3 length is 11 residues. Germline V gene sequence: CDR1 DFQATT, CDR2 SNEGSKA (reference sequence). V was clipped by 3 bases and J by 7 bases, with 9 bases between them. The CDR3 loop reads CSASPHFGYTF. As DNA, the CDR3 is TGCAGTGCTAGCCCCCACTTTGGCTACACCTTC.

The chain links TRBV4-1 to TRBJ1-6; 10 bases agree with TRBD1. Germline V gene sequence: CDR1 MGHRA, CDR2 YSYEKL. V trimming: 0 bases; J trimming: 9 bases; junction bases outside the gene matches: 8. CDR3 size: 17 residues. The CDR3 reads CASSQDIATGGRSPLHF. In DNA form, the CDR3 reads TGCGCCAGCAGCCAAGACATCGCGACAGGGGGCCGTTCACCCCTCCACTTT.

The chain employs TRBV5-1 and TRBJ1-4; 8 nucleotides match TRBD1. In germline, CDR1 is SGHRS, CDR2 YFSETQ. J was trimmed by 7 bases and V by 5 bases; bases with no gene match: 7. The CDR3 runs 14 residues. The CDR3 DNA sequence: TGCGCCAGCAGTAACAGGGGGATCGGTGAAAAACTGTTTTTT. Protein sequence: CASSNRGIGEKLFF.

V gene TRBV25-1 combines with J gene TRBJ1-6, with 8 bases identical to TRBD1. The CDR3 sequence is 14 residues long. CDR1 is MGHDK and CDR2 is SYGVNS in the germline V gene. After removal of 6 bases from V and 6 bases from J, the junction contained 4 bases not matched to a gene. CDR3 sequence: CASRDDRGNSPLHF. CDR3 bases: TGTGCCAGCAGAGATGACAGGGGTAATTCACCCCTCCACTTT.

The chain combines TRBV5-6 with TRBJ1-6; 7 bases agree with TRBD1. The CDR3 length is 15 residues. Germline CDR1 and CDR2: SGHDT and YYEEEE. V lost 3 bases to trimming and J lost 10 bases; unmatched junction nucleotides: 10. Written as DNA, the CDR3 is TGTGCCAGCAGCTATAACAGGGGCCATGGGTCACCCCTCCACTTT. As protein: CASSYNRGHGSPLHF.

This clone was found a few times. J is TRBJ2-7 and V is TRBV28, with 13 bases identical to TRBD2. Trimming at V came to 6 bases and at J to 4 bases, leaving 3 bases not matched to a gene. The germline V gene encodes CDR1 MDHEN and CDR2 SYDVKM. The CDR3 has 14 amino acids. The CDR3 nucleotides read TGTGCCAGCAGGAGACTAGCGGGGGGTTACGAGCAGTACTTC. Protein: CASRRLAGGYEQYF.

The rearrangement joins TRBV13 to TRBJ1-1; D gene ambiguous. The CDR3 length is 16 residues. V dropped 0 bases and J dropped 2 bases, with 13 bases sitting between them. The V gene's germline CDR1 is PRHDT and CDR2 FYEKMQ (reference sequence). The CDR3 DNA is TGTGCCAGCAGCTTAGGCCTGTTGGTCAGTAACACTGAAGCTTTCTTT. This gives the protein CASSLGLLVSNTEAFF.

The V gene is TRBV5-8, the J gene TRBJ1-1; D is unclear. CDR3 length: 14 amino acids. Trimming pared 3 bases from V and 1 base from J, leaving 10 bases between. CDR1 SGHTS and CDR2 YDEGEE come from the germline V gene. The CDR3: CASSSGRPNTEAFF. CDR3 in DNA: TGTGCCAGCAGCTCTGGCAGGCCGAACACTGAAGCTTTCTTT.

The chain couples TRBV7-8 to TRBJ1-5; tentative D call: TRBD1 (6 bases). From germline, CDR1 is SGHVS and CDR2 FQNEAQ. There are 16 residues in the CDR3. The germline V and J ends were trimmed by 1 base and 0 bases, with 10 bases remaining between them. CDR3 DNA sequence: TGTGCCAGCAGCTTAGAGCAGGGGTATAGCAATCAGCCCCAGCATTTT. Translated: CASSLEQGYSNQPQHF. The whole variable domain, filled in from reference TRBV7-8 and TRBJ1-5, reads GAGVSQSPRYKVAKRGQDVALRCDPISGHVSLFWYQQALGQGPEFLTYFQNEAQLDKSGLPSDRFFAERPEGSVSTLKIQRTQQEDSAVYLCASSLEQGYSNQPQHFGDGTRLSIL.

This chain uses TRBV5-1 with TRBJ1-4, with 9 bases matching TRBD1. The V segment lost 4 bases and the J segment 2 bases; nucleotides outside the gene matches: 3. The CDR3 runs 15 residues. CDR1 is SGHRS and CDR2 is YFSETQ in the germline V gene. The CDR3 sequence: CASSRGQGTNEKLFF. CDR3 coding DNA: TGCGCCAGCAGCCGGGGACAGGGTACTAATGAAAAACTGTTTTTT.

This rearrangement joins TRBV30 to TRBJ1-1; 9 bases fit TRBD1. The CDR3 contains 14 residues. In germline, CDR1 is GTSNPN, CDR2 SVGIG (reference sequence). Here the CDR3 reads CGHEGGQGGTEAFF. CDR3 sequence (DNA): TGTGGTCACGAAGGGGGACAGGGCGGAACTGAAGCTTTCTTT.

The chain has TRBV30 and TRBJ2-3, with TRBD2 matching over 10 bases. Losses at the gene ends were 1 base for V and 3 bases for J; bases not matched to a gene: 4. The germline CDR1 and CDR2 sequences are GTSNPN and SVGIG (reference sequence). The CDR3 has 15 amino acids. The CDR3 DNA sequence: TGTGCCTGGAGTGGGCTAGCGGGAGATACAGATACGCAGTATTTT. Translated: CAWSGLAGDTDTQYF.

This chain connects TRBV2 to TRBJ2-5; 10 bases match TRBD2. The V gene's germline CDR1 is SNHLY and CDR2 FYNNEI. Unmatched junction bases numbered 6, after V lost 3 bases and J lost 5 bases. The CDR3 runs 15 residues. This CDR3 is CASSDSSGGGETQYF. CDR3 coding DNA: TGTGCCAGCAGTGACTCTAGCGGGGGCGGGGAGACCCAGTACTTC.

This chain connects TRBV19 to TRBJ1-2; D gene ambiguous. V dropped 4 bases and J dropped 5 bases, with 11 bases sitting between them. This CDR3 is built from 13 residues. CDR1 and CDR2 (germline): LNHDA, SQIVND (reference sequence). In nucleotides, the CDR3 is TGTGCCAGTAGTAGAGAAGGGAGGTATGGCTACACCTTC. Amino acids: CASSREGRYGYTF.

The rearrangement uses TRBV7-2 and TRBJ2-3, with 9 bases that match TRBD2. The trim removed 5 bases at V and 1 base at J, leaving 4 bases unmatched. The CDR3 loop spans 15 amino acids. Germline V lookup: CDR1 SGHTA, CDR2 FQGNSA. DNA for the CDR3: TGTGCCAGCAGCATACTAGCGGGCCGCACAGATACGCAGTATTTT. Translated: CASSILAGRTDTQYF.

DNA of the CDR3: TGTGCCGCACGCAGGCACAATAATGAAAAACTGTTTTTT. Its translation: CAARRHNNEKLFF. The gene calls are TRBV30 and TRBJ1-4, with D hard to call. Germline CDR1 and CDR2: GTSNPN and SVGIG (reference sequence). This CDR3 is 13 amino acids long. V was cut by 8 bases and J by 4 bases, with 14 bases left in between.

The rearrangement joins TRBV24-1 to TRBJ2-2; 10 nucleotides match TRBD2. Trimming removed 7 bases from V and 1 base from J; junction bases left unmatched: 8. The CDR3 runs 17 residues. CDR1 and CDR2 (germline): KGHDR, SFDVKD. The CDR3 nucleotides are TGTGCCACCAGCGGAGTAGCGGGGGGCCTGAACACCGGGGAGCTGTTTTTT. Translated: CATSGVAGGLNTGELFF.

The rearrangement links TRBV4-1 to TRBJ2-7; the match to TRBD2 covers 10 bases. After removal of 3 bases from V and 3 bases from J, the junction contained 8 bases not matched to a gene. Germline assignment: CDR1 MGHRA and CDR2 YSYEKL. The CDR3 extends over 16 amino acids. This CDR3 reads CASSQILAGEGYEQYF. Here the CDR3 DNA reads TGCGCCAGCAGCCAGATCCTAGCGGGAGAGGGCTACGAGCAGTACTTC.

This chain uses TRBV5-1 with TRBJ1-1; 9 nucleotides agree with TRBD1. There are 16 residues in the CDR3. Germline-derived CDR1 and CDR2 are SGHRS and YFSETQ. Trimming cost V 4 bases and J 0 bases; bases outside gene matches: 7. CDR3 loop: CASSPGTGLVNTEAFF. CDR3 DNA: TGCGCCAGCAGCCCCGGGACAGGGTTGGTGAACACTGAAGCTTTCTTT. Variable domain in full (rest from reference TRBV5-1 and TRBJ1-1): KAGVTQTPRYLIKTRGQQVTLSCSPISGHRSVSWYQQTPGQGLQFLFEYFSETQRNKGNFPGRFSGRQFSNSRSEMNVSTLELGDSALYLCASSPGTGLVNTEAFFGQGTRLTVV.